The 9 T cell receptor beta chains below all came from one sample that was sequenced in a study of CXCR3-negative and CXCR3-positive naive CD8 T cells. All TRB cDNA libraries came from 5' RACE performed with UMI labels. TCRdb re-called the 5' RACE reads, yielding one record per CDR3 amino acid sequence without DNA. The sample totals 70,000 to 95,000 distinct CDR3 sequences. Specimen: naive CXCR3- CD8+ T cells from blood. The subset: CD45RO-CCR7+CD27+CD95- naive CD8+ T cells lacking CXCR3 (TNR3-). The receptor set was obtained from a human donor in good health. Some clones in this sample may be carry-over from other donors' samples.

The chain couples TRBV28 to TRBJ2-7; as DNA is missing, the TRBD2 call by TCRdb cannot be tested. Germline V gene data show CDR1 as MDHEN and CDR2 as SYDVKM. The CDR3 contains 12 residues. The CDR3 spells CASRGLYPEQYF.

The CDR3 here is CSGERQGAGKTQYF. The rearrangement links TRBV29-1 to TRBJ2-5; without DNA, the TCRdb call of TRBD1 cannot be checked. The germline V gene has CDR1 SQVTM and CDR2 ANQGSEA. The CDR3 runs 14 residues.

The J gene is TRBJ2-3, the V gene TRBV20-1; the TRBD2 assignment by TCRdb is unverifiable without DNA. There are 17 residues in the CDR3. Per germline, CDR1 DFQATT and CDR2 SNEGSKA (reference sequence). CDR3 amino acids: CSAKGLAVGDFILTQYF.

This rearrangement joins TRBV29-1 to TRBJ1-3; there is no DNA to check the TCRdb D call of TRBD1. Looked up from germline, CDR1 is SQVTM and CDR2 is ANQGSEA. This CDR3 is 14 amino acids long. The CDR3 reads CSVTQDISGNTIYF. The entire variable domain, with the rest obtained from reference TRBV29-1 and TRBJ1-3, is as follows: SAVISQKPSRDICQRGTSLTIQCQVDSQVTMMFWYRQQPGQSLTLIATANQGSEATYESGFVIDKFPISRPNLTFSTLTVSNMSPEDSSIYLCSVTQDISGNTIYFGEGSWLTVV.

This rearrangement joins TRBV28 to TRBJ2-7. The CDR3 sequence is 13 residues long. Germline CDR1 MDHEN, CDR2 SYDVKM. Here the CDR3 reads CASKEGSSYEQYF.

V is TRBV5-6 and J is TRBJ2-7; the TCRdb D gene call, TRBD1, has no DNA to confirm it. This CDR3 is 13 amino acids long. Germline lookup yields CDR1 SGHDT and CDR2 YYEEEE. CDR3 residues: CASSLGQHYEQYF.

CDR3 loop: CASSQAFSGEQYF. The V gene is TRBV4-1, the J gene TRBJ2-7. The CDR3 totals 13 residues. CDR1 is MGHRA and CDR2 is YSYEKL in the germline V gene.

The CDR3 here is CSAISDMEDEQYF. The genes are TRBV20-1 and TRBJ2-7; lacking DNA, the TRBD2 call made by TCRdb goes unchecked. Germline V CDR1 and CDR2: DFQATT, SNEGSKA (reference sequence). The CDR3 covers 13 residues.

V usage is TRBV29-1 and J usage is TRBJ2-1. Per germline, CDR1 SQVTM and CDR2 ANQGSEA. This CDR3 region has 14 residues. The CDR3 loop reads CSVEDGVSGREQFF.